A single sample is the source of the 3 T cell receptor beta chains below, sequenced in a study of control samples from healthy donors and cancer patients. Here immunoSEQ multiplex PCR was the method, and the copy in TCRdb shows in-frame clones only, minus some. The table shows 93,000 or so clones, with 85% to 90% occurring only once. Source material: PBMCs. The receptors were gathered from a man in his 60s with lung cancer.

With respect to this clone: At the DNA level, this CDR3 is encoded by other sequences in the same sample as well. The chain combines TRBV30 with TRBJ1-2, with unresolved D. CDR3 length: 13 residues. Germline-derived CDR1 and CDR2 are GTSNPN and SVGIG (reference sequence). Trimming shortened V by 2 bases and J by 2 bases, and 9 bases separated the two germline ends. CDR3 bases: TGTGCCTGGAGTTTGGGCATAAACTATGGCTACACCTTC. Translation gives CAWSLGINYGYTF.

In regard to this clone: This sample also contains other DNA sequences that code for the same CDR3. CDR3 residues: CASGQGSTDTQYF. In DNA, the CDR3 is TGCGCCAGCGGACAGGGGAGCACAGATACGCAGTATTTT. This chain joins TRBV5-1 and TRBJ2-3, with TRBD1 matching over 9 bases. The CDR3 runs 13 residues. Per germline, CDR1 SGHRS and CDR2 YFSETQ. The V and J ends lost 7 bases and 0 bases, in that order; junction bases with no gene match: 0.

The chain recombines TRBV9 with TRBJ2-3; no reliable D call. The CDR3 is 15 amino acids. V was pared by 3 bases and J by 2 bases, with 13 bases between. Germline CDR1 SGDLS, CDR2 YYNGEE. The CDR3 loop is CASSARRGNTDTQYF. The CDR3 DNA reads as TGTGCCAGCAGCGCCAGGAGAGGCAACACAGATACGCAGTATTTT.